This T cell receptor (beta chain) was sequenced during a study of cytomegalovirus exposure and HLA in healthy donors. Study background: HLA-typed donors were the source of about 85 million unique TCRs held in an early data release.

On this clone: Its antigen is not known.

Notes on the study in general: It was about 150 TCR beta chains that were listed as cytomegalovirus-associated.

This PCR relied on a set of 60 Vbeta primers and 13 Jbeta primers. Using immunoSEQ multiplex PCR, the repertoire was profiled, and TCRdb retains in-frame clones only, with some absent. Found here are around 200,000 clones, about 59% of them singletons; the top ten hold roughly 2.9%. Germline assignment: CDR1 SGHAT and CDR2 FQNNGV. The CDR3 contains 15 residues. V shed 5 bases and J shed 2 bases, with 13 bases lying between them. This TCR came from a man aged 40-49 years in good health and CMV-seronegative. The sequencing input was PBMCs. The chain uses TRBV11-2 and TRBJ2-4; D may be TRBD2 (5 bases). CDR3 sequence (DNA): TGTGCCAGCAGCCCAATCCGAGGGACCAAAAACATTCAGTACTTC. Amino acids: CASSPIRGTKNIQYF.